These T cell receptor beta chains were read from a single sample in a study of lymphopenia after photon versus proton radiotherapy. Clones were read by immunoSEQ multiplex PCR, and TCRdb kept only the in-frame ones, dropping some. This sample has about 160,000 clones, with 75% to 90% found just once. Here the sequenced sample was peripheral blood, taken from a patient treated with photon-based radiotherapy. These TCRs come from a man over 45 with gastric cancer. The CDR3 runs from the conserved cysteine through the conserved F or W. The D gene is left open where the match is weak. Expanded clones are given a class, and other clones once, few, many or no size at all.

abundance: -; d_gene: TRBD2; v_gene: TRBV27; j_gene: TRBJ2-7; CDR3nt: TGTGCCAGCAGTTCAAAGCCGGGACTAGCTTACGAGCAGTACTTC; CDR3aa: CASSSKPGLAYEQYF
abundance: -; d_gene: -; v_gene: TRBV25-1; j_gene: TRBJ2-6; CDR3nt: TGTGCCAGCAGTCCACTTCCCGACTCTGGGGCCAACGTCCTGACTTTC; CDR3aa: CASSPLPDSGANVLTF
abundance: -; d_gene: -; v_gene: TRBV29-1; j_gene: TRBJ2-7; CDR3nt: TGCAGCACCAGGGGTCCTGGGGAGCAGTACTTC; CDR3aa: CSTRGPGEQYF
abundance: -; d_gene: TRBD1; v_gene: TRBV29-1; j_gene: TRBJ1-5; CDR3nt: TGCAGCGTTGGGACAGGAGCCAATCAGCCCCAGCATTTT; CDR3aa: CSVGTGANQPQHF
abundance: -; d_gene: -; v_gene: TRBV15; j_gene: TRBJ1-5; CDR3nt: TGTGCCACCAGCGGTGGGGTCCTCAGTAGCAATCAGCCCCAGCATTTT; CDR3aa: CATSGGVLSSNQPQHF
abundance: -; d_gene: -; v_gene: TRBV7-2; j_gene: TRBJ2-7; CDR3nt: TGTGCCAGCAGCTTACAACAGGGTCCCTACGAGCAGTACTTC; CDR3aa: CASSLQQGPYEQYF
abundance: once; d_gene: TRBD1; v_gene: TRBV19; j_gene: TRBJ1-2; CDR3nt: TGTGCCAGTAGACCCGGGACAGGGACTAACTATGGCTACACCTTC; CDR3aa: CASRPGTGTNYGYTF
abundance: -; d_gene: TRBD1; v_gene: TRBV25-1; j_gene: TRBJ2-7; CDR3nt: TGTGCCAGCAAAGTACAGGGGGCGCTAGGCTACGAGCAGTACTTC; CDR3aa: CASKVQGALGYEQYF
abundance: -; d_gene: -; v_gene: TRBV4-3; j_gene: TRBJ2-1; CDR3nt: TGCGCCAGCAGCCAAGGACTAGGAGCCTACAATGAGCAGTTCTTC; CDR3aa: CASSQGLGAYNEQFF
abundance: -; d_gene: -; v_gene: TRBV4-1; j_gene: TRBJ1-1; CDR3nt: TGCGCCAGCAGCTCATCGGGGGAAACTGAAGCTTTCTTT; CDR3aa: CASSSSGETEAFF
abundance: -; d_gene: -; v_gene: TRBV11-3; j_gene: TRBJ2-7; CDR3nt: TGTGCCAGCAGCTTAGGCCCCTCAGGGATCAACGAGCAGTACTTC; CDR3aa: CASSLGPSGINEQYF
abundance: -; d_gene: TRBD2; v_gene: TRBV30; j_gene: TRBJ2-3; CDR3nt: TGTGCCTGGAGTGCGCCCCTAGCGGGAGGGGGAGATACGCAGTATTTT; CDR3aa: CAWSAPLAGGGDTQYF
abundance: -; d_gene: TRBD2; v_gene: TRBV5-1; j_gene: TRBJ2-1; CDR3nt: TGCGCCAGCAGGGTGGGACTAGCGGTCTACAATGAGCAGTTCTTC; CDR3aa: CASRVGLAVYNEQFF
abundance: -; d_gene: TRBD2; v_gene: TRBV11-2; j_gene: TRBJ2-4; CDR3nt: TGTGCCAGCAGCTTAGTTGGGACTAGCGGGATATTGGGAAACATTCAGTACTTC; CDR3aa: CASSLVGTSGILGNIQYF
abundance: -; d_gene: TRBD2; v_gene: TRBV18; j_gene: TRBJ2-1; CDR3nt: TGTGCCAGCTCACCCGGGAGGAGAGATGAGCAGTTCTTC; CDR3aa: CASSPGRRDEQFF
abundance: -; d_gene: -; v_gene: TRBV19; j_gene: TRBJ1-1; CDR3nt: TGTGCCAGTAGTATAGCGGTCCCGTACACTGAAGCTTTCTTT; CDR3aa: CASSIAVPYTEAFF
abundance: -; d_gene: -; v_gene: TRBV4-2; j_gene: TRBJ2-5; CDR3nt: TGTGCCAGCAGCCAAGAGATGAACCAAGAGACCCAGTACTTC; CDR3aa: CASSQEMNQETQYF
abundance: few; d_gene: TRBD1; v_gene: TRBV11-3; j_gene: TRBJ1-2; CDR3nt: TGTGCCAGCAGCCTCGCGTTACAGGGGCACCACTATGGCTACACCTTC; CDR3aa: CASSLALQGHHYGYTF
abundance: once; d_gene: -; v_gene: TRBV15; j_gene: TRBJ1-1; CDR3nt: TGTGCCACCAGCAGAGGAGGGTGGTGGGACACTGAAGCTTTCTTT; CDR3aa: CATSRGGWWDTEAFF
abundance: -; d_gene: -; v_gene: TRBV7-7; j_gene: TRBJ2-5; CDR3nt: TGTGCCAGCAGCTCCACCGGGGCTCAGGAGACCCAGTACTTC; CDR3aa: CASSSTGAQETQYF
abundance: -; d_gene: TRBD1; v_gene: TRBV27; j_gene: TRBJ2-5; CDR3nt: TGTGCCAGCAGTTTCGGGACAGGGGAAGAGACCCAGTACTTC; CDR3aa: CASSFGTGEETQYF
abundance: -; d_gene: TRBD1; v_gene: TRBV15; j_gene: TRBJ1-4; CDR3nt: TGTGCCACCAGCAGAGTTAGGGGGCTCAGCGAAAAACTGTTTTTT; CDR3aa: CATSRVRGLSEKLFF
abundance: -; d_gene: TRBD2; v_gene: TRBV30; j_gene: TRBJ2-7; CDR3nt: TGTGCCTGGAGTGCCGGGACTAGGGCCTCCTACGAGCAGTACTTC; CDR3aa: CAWSAGTRASYEQYF
abundance: -; d_gene: -; v_gene: TRBV2; j_gene: TRBJ2-5; CDR3nt: TGTGCCAGCAGCGGCATTAAAGAGACCCAGTACTTC; CDR3aa: CASSGIKETQYF
abundance: once; d_gene: -; v_gene: TRBV6-5; j_gene: TRBJ2-7; CDR3nt: TGTGCCAGCAGTTACTCCGGGGGCGAATACTACGAGCAGTACTTC; CDR3aa: CASSYSGGEYYEQYF
abundance: -; d_gene: -; v_gene: TRBV5-1; j_gene: TRBJ2-3; CDR3nt: TGCGCCAGCAGCTTGGGCCAGGGCAATACAGATACGCAGTATTTT; CDR3aa: CASSLGQGNTDTQYF
abundance: -; d_gene: TRBD1; v_gene: TRBV18; j_gene: TRBJ1-4; CDR3nt: TGTGCCAGCTCACCCACAGGGGTGCTAAATGAAAAACTGTTTTTT; CDR3aa: CASSPTGVLNEKLFF
abundance: -; d_gene: -; v_gene: TRBV21-1; j_gene: TRBJ2-1; CDR3nt: TGTGCCAGCAGCAAATTAGCGGGAGAAGGTGAGCAGTTCTTC; CDR3aa: CASSKLAGEGEQFF
abundance: -; d_gene: TRBD1; v_gene: TRBV7-6; j_gene: TRBJ2-1; CDR3nt: TGTGCCAGCAGCTTAGACTGGACAGGATACAATGAGCAGTTCTTC; CDR3aa: CASSLDWTGYNEQFF
abundance: -; d_gene: TRBD1; v_gene: TRBV18; j_gene: TRBJ2-2; CDR3nt: TGTGCCAGCTCACCAGGACAGGGAAACACCGGGGAGCTGTTTTTT; CDR3aa: CASSPGQGNTGELFF
abundance: once; d_gene: TRBD2; v_gene: TRBV9; j_gene: TRBJ2-7; CDR3nt: TGTGCCAGCAGCCTTGGGGAGGGAGGCCCCTACGAGCAGTACTTC; CDR3aa: CASSLGEGGPYEQYF
abundance: -; d_gene: -; v_gene: TRBV25-1; j_gene: TRBJ2-5; CDR3nt: TGTGCCAGCAGTATTGGCGAGACCCAGTACTTC; CDR3aa: CASSIGETQYF
abundance: -; d_gene: -; v_gene: TRBV18; j_gene: TRBJ1-2; CDR3nt: TGTGCCAGCTCACCGCCGGACACCGCCGGTGGCTACACCTTC; CDR3aa: CASSPPDTAGGYTF
abundance: -; d_gene: -; v_gene: TRBV7-8; j_gene: TRBJ1-2; CDR3nt: TGTGCCAGCAGCTTAGCGACCGGGACTGGCTACACCTTC; CDR3aa: CASSLATGTGYTF
abundance: -; d_gene: -; v_gene: TRBV7-8; j_gene: TRBJ2-7; CDR3nt: TGTGCCAGCAGCTTAGGGGAACAGTCCTACGAGCAGTACTTC; CDR3aa: CASSLGEQSYEQYF
abundance: -; d_gene: -; v_gene: TRBV5-8; j_gene: TRBJ2-1; CDR3nt: TGTGCCAGCAGCTTGGATGTGGGTGAGCAGTTCTTC; CDR3aa: CASSLDVGEQFF
abundance: -; d_gene: TRBD1; v_gene: TRBV7-9; j_gene: TRBJ1-4; CDR3nt: TGTGCCAGCAGCGGGACAGGGGGTGAAAAACTGTTTTTT; CDR3aa: CASSGTGGEKLFF
abundance: -; d_gene: TRBD2; v_gene: TRBV19; j_gene: TRBJ2-5; CDR3nt: TGTGCCAGTAGTATAGATCTGGGACTAGCGGGAGCGGGGGCCCAGTACTTC; CDR3aa: CASSIDLGLAGAGAQYF
abundance: -; d_gene: -; v_gene: TRBV19; j_gene: TRBJ2-6; CDR3nt: TGTGCCAGTAGTATCACGGCCTCTGGGGCCAACGTCCTGACTTTC; CDR3aa: CASSITASGANVLTF
abundance: -; d_gene: TRBD2; v_gene: TRBV9; j_gene: TRBJ2-5; CDR3nt: TGTGCCAGCAGCGTGGGCGGGAGGTTGGAAGAGACCCAGTACTTC; CDR3aa: CASSVGGRLEETQYF
abundance: -; d_gene: TRBD1; v_gene: TRBV19; j_gene: TRBJ1-5; CDR3nt: TGTGCCAGTCATCGACAGGGTAGCAATCAGCCCCAGCATTTT; CDR3aa: CASHRQGSNQPQHF
abundance: -; d_gene: TRBD2; v_gene: TRBV19; j_gene: TRBJ2-2; CDR3nt: TGTGCCAGCCGATCAGGACTAGCGGGAGAGGCCGGGGAGCTGTTTTTT; CDR3aa: CASRSGLAGEAGELFF
abundance: -; d_gene: -; v_gene: TRBV18; j_gene: TRBJ1-4; CDR3nt: TGTGCCAGCTCACCTTCCCTGGGGTCCAATGAAAAACTGTTTTTT; CDR3aa: CASSPSLGSNEKLFF
abundance: -; d_gene: -; v_gene: TRBV4-1; j_gene: TRBJ2-1; CDR3nt: TGCGCCAGCAGCCACGCGGTCAGGTACAATGAGCAGTTCTTC; CDR3aa: CASSHAVRYNEQFF
abundance: -; d_gene: TRBD1; v_gene: TRBV7-6; j_gene: TRBJ2-1; CDR3nt: TGTGCCAGCAGCTTGGGACAGGACTACAATGAGCAGTTCTTC; CDR3aa: CASSLGQDYNEQFF